This entry concerns a single T cell receptor beta chain. Antigen unknown. The sample belongs to a study of T cell responses to AZD1222 COVID-19 vaccine. General observations from the study: The study identified only 6 or 7 AZD1222 recipients as seropositive at baseline. The study found Spike-specific TCR breadth and depth rose after two AZD1222 doses. Repertoire collection took place solely once the T cell response had peaked.

The repertoire was sequenced with immunoSEQ multiplex PCR; TCRdb's copy has only in-frame clones and lacks some. The sample records some 100,000 clones, about nine tenths being singletons. V gave up 4 bases and J gave up 5 bases, with 15 bases separating them. The CDR3 extends over 14 amino acids. CDR1 SGHRS and CDR2 YFSETQ come from the germline V gene. This receptor was obtained from an adult in good health. Sequences were derived from peripheral blood, sampled on day 0 of AZD1222 vaccination. The chain is built from TRBV5-1 and TRBJ2-5, with D possibly matching TRBD2 (6 bases). The CDR3 nucleotides read TGCGCCAGCAGCAGGATGGGGGGTAGTGAGACCCAGTACTTC. Amino acid sequence: CASSRMGGSETQYF.